This is a list of T cell receptor beta chains from one sample in a study of OX40 agonist ivuxolimab in advanced cancers. TCRdb's table, derived via immunoSEQ multiplex PCR, lists solely in-frame clones and lacks some. This sample has some 69,000 clones, with about 89% found just once. The sequencing used CD4+ or CD8+ T cells sorted from blood, collected in a trial of the OX40 agonist ivuxolimab. The receptors were gathered from an adult with an advanced solid tumor such as melanoma, head and neck, liver or kidney cancer. CDR3s include the opening cysteine and the closing phenylalanine or tryptophan. D genes are given only for firm matches. Clone size is shown for a subset of rows, as once, few, many or a class of expanded clone.

>-|TRBJ1-1|TRBD1|TRBV4-1
TGCGCCAGCAGCAAGACAGGGGGGGTCGGGGCCACTGAAGCTTTCTTT
CASSKTGGVGATEAFF
>-|TRBJ2-7|TRBD1|TRBV5-4
TGTGCCAGCAGCCCCCGGGACAGGGGTTTTCAGGACGAGCAGTACTTC
CASSPRDRGFQDEQYF
>-|TRBJ1-1|-|TRBV5-4
TGTGCCAGCAGCTTGGCAGTAGGGGGGGCGCCCATTAACTTT
CASSLAVGGAPINF
>-|TRBJ1-2|-|TRBV7-3
TGTGCCAGCAGCTCGGTGGGGATCTATGGCTACACCTTC
CASSSVGIYGYTF
>-|TRBJ2-1|TRBD2|TRBV15
TGTGCCACCAGCAGAGAGAGGGGGGGTAGCGGGAGCCAGAATGAGCAGTTCTTC
CATSRERGGSGSQNEQFF
>-|TRBJ2-7|-|TRBV29-1
TGCAGCGCCCAACGTGGACTCAACTCCTACGAGCAGTACTTC
CSAQRGLNSYEQYF
>-|TRBJ2-2|-|TRBV7-9
TGTGCCAGCAGCTTACGACAGTACGCGAACACCGGGGAGCTGTTTTTT
CASSLRQYANTGELFF
>-|TRBJ2-3|-|TRBV28
TGTGCCAGCAGTCCTACAGGGACGCAACGTGATACGCAGTATTTT
CASSPTGTQRDTQYF
>once|TRBJ1-2|-|TRBV6-6
TGTGCCAGCAGCCCTGTCAATGGCTACACCTTC
CASSPVNGYTF
>-|TRBJ2-3|-|TRBV4-1
TGCGCCAGCAGCCAAGCGACGGGAGTTCTGCCAGATACGCAGTATTTT
CASSQATGVLPDTQYF
>-|TRBJ2-1|TRBD2|TRBV2
TGTGCCAGCAGTCAGACTAGCGGGACATACAATGAGCAGTTCTTC
CASSQTSGTYNEQFF
>few|TRBJ2-6|TRBD1|TRBV13
TGTGCCAGCAGCTTGTTCGGGTTTCGGGACAGGGGTATCTCTGGGGCCAACGTCCTGACTTTC
CASSLFGFRDRGISGANVLTF
>-|TRBJ1-5|-|TRBV19
TGTGCCAGTAGTATGGCAGGGATTAGCAATCAGCCCCAGCATTTT
CASSMAGISNQPQHF
>-|TRBJ2-7|-|TRBV5-1
TGCGCCAGCAGCTTGGAATCCGGGAGAGCCTACGAGCAGTACTTC
CASSLESGRAYEQYF
>-|TRBJ2-3|TRBD1|TRBV14
TGTGCCAGCAGCCAAGATAGAGGACAGGGGGAAACAGATACGCAGTATTTT
CASSQDRGQGETDTQYF
>-|TRBJ2-2|-|TRBV15
TGTGCCACCAGCAGAGATCCAGGGCTCACCGGGGAGCTGTTTTTT
CATSRDPGLTGELFF
>-|TRBJ2-7|-|TRBV5-6
TGTGCCAGCAGCTTGGCCAGAATCTACGAGCAGTACTTC
CASSLARIYEQYF
>-|TRBJ2-2|TRBD2|TRBV15
TGTGCCACCAGCAGAGAACTAGCGGGAGTTGGCGCCGGGGAGCTGTTTTTT
CATSRELAGVGAGELFF
>-|TRBJ2-5|-|TRBV11-2
TGTGCCAGCAGCCAAAGAATAGACCGGGAGACCCAGTACTTC
CASSQRIDRETQYF
>-|TRBJ2-5|-|TRBV12-5
TGTGCTAGTGCCGCTACCCAAGAGACCCAGTACTTC
CASAATQETQYF
>-|TRBJ2-7|-|TRBV19
TGTGCCAGTAGTATTGGGCCAGGTACCTACGAGCAGTACTTC
CASSIGPGTYEQYF
>-|TRBJ2-2|-|TRBV5-4
TGTGCCAGCAGCTTGTATGCGGGAAAAACCGGGGAGCTGTTTTTT
CASSLYAGKTGELFF
>-|TRBJ2-1|-|TRBV4-1
TGCGCCAGCAGCCAAGACTTTACCTCCTACAATGAGCAGTTCTTC
CASSQDFTSYNEQFF
>-|TRBJ2-1|TRBD2|TRBV6-6
TGTGCCAGCAGGGAGCGGGAGGGCTACAATGAGCAGTTCTTC
CASREREGYNEQFF
>-|TRBJ2-2|-|TRBV14
TGTGCCAGCAGCCAGACCCGGGACATCAGGACCGGGGAGCTGTTTTTT
CASSQTRDIRTGELFF
>-|TRBJ2-1|-|TRBV4-1
TGCGCCAGCAGCCAAGATCTAGGTTACAGCTCCTACAATGAGCAGTTCTTC
CASSQDLGYSSYNEQFF
>once|TRBJ1-5|-|TRBV19
TGTGCCAGTAGTATTTATATGGGGGCCCAGCCCCAGCATTTT
CASSIYMGAQPQHF
>-|TRBJ1-4|-|TRBV11-2
TGTGCCAGCAGCATATCCAGGGGTAGGAGCGAAAAACTGTTTTTT
CASSISRGRSEKLFF
>-|TRBJ2-1|-|TRBV27
TGTGCCAGCAGTCCCAGGGTCGAAGCGCAGTTCTTC
CASSPRVEAQFF
>-|TRBJ1-2|-|TRBV27
TGTGCCAGCAGTTTATCGTCGTCCCACTATGGCTACACCTTC
CASSLSSSHYGYTF
>-|TRBJ2-1|TRBD2|TRBV5-4
TGTGCCAGCAGCTTGTTAACGCCAGCGGGGAACAATGAGCAGTTCTTC
CASSLLTPAGNNEQFF
>-|TRBJ2-2|TRBD2|TRBV9
TGTGCCAGTCGACTAGCGGGAGCGGGCGGGGAGCTGTTTTTT
CASRLAGAGGELFF
>-|TRBJ1-1|-|TRBV10-3
TGTGCCATCAGACAGAAAGCGAATATGAACACTGAAGCTTTCTTT
CAIRQKANMNTEAFF
>-|TRBJ1-1|-|TRBV7-8
TGTGCCAGCAGCTTACAGGAGATGAACACTGAAGCTTTCTTT
CASSLQEMNTEAFF
>-|TRBJ2-7|-|TRBV28
TGTGCCAGCAGGCGGGGAGGACCCATTCGGTTGGGGCAGTACTTC
CASRRGGPIRLGQYF
>-|TRBJ2-7|-|TRBV5-1
TGCGCCAGCAGCAAACAGGGAAGCTCCTACGAGCAGTACTTC
CASSKQGSSYEQYF
>-|TRBJ2-5|-|TRBV10-1
TGCGCCAGCAGTGAGGCCAGGGGGGTAGAGACCCAGTACTTC
CASSEARGVETQYF
>-|TRBJ2-1|TRBD2|TRBV7-9
TGTGCCAGCAGCCGGCTAGCGGCCTACAATGAGCAGTTCTTC
CASSRLAAYNEQFF
>-|TRBJ2-5|TRBD2|TRBV6-1
TGTGCCAGCAGTCCTAGCGGGAGGGGAGAGACCCAGTACTTC
CASSPSGRGETQYF
>-|TRBJ2-1|TRBD2|TRBV2
TGTGCCAGCAGTCTGACTAGCGGGAGGACCCCCAGCTCCTACAATGAGCAGTTCTTC
CASSLTSGRTPSSYNEQFF
>-|TRBJ1-6|TRBD1|TRBV6-1
TGTGCCACCCCCGATCGGGACAGCCCTTCTTCACCCCTCCACTTT
CATPDRDSPSSPLHF
>-|TRBJ2-2|-|TRBV25-1
TGTGCCAGCAAAAAATGGGGTTGGGACGGGGAGCTGTTTTTT
CASKKWGWDGELFF
>-|TRBJ1-1|-|TRBV29-1
TGCAGCGTTGAAGATCTTGAGGGGCTGGCCACTGAAGCTTTCTTT
CSVEDLEGLATEAFF
>-|TRBJ2-7|TRBD2|TRBV27
TGTGCCAGCAGTTTGAGGACTAGCGGTTCCTACGAGCAGTACTTC
CASSLRTSGSYEQYF
>-|TRBJ2-7|-|TRBV10-1
TGCGCCAGCAGTGAGACGGCGGCCATGTACGAGCAGTACTTC
CASSETAAMYEQYF
>few|TRBJ2-7|TRBD2|TRBV18
TGTGCCAGCTCACCATCAGGTACTAGCGGGATCGAGCAGTACTTC
CASSPSGTSGIEQYF
>-|TRBJ2-1|TRBD2|TRBV2
TGTGCCAGCAGCCCAGGACTAGCGGGAGCCCGGGATGAGCAGTTCTTC
CASSPGLAGARDEQFF
>-|TRBJ2-1|-|TRBV18
TGTGCCAGCTCACCACAGGAGACCCTCTTAGATGAGCAGTTCTTC
CASSPQETLLDEQFF
>-|TRBJ2-3|-|TRBV15
TGTGCCACCAGCAGAGGAGGAAGCACAGATACGCAGTATTTT
CATSRGGSTDTQYF
>-|TRBJ2-4|-|TRBV21-1
TGTGCCAGCAGCAAAGAATCAGGGTTGGACAAAAACATTCAGTACTTC
CASSKESGLDKNIQYF
>few|TRBJ1-5|-|TRBV21-1
TGTGCCAGCTCCAAGGGACACCGAAACTCCTATTCAGCCCAGCATTTT
CASSKGHRNSYSAQHF
>-|TRBJ1-5|TRBD1|TRBV5-6
TGTGCCAGCAGTCTCGACAGGGTCAGGAATCAGCCCCAGCATTTT
CASSLDRVRNQPQHF
>-|TRBJ1-5|-|TRBV4-1
TGCGCCAGCAGCCAAGAATCTTGGGACAAGGGCCAGCATTTT
CASSQESWDKGQHF
>-|TRBJ2-3|-|TRBV7-2
TGTGCCAGCAGCCACACTCAGGCCTCGGATACGCAGTATTTT
CASSHTQASDTQYF
>-|TRBJ1-3|TRBD1|TRBV18
TGTGCCAGCTCACCCACAGGGGGTCCACGAAACACCATATATTTT
CASSPTGGPRNTIYF